Listed here are 5 T cell receptor beta chains from one sample, sequenced in a study of shared clonotypes between healthy human individuals. TCRdb keeps only in-frame clones here, not all; method: immunoSEQ multiplex PCR. The sample lists 950,000 to 1,200,000 clones, about 72% occurring once. Sequencing input: memory CD4+ T cells from PBMCs. Subset defined: CD45RA-negative fraction. All receptors come from a young man in good health. Some clones in this sample may be carry-over from other donors' samples.

Only a few counts were recorded for this clone. The chain uses TRBV29-1 and TRBJ1-5, with 11 positions matching TRBD1. The CDR3 extends over 14 amino acids. From germline, CDR1 is SQVTM and CDR2 ANQGSEA. The trim removed 5 bases at V and 4 bases at J, leaving 4 bases unmatched. The CDR3, as DNA: TGCAGCGTTCCGGGACAGGGGGATAATCAGCCCCAGCATTTT. This codes for CSVPGQGDNQPQHF.

This chain uses TRBV7-6 with TRBJ2-1; either TRBD1 or TRBD2 may fit D (5 bases each). V dropped 1 base and J dropped 6 bases, with 10 bases sitting between them. The length of the CDR3 is 14 residues. Germline V lookup: CDR1 SGHVS, CDR2 FNYEAQ. CDR3 nucleotide sequence: TGTGCCAGCAGCTTAGATCCTGGGACCAATGAGCAGTTCTTC. Its protein product is CASSLDPGTNEQFF.

This chain uses TRBV29-1 with TRBJ2-7; D not certain. Germline V gene data show CDR1 as SQVTM and CDR2 as ANQGSEA. V lost 2 bases and J 5 bases, leaving 7 bases between the germline ends. There are 11 residues in the CDR3. This CDR3 is CSVERGNEQYF. The CDR3 DNA sequence: TGCAGCGTTGAACGTGGGAACGAGCAGTACTTC.

The gene calls are TRBV28 and TRBJ1-1, with D perhaps matching TRBD1 (6 bases). This CDR3 spans 15 amino acids. In germline, CDR1 is MDHEN, CDR2 SYDVKM. Trimming removed 3 bases at V and 3 bases at J, with 14 bases between. CDR3 DNA: TGTGCCAGCAGTTTGTTGGGGGCGCTTGACACTGAAGCTTTCTTT. Translated, it gives CASSLLGALDTEAFF.

The chain employs TRBV7-8 and TRBJ2-1, with TRBD2 identical over 13 bases. Germline V lookup: CDR1 SGHVS, CDR2 FQNEAQ. The CDR3 covers 14 residues. V dropped 5 bases and J dropped 6; count of bases not matched to a gene: 1. The DNA of the CDR3 is TGTGCCAGCAGCAGGACTAGCGGGAGCAATGAGCAGTTCTTC. Translating gives CASSRTSGSNEQFF.